This record covers a single TCR beta chain. This entry is derived from a study of cytomegalovirus exposure and HLA in healthy donors. The donors comprised healthy bone marrow donors. Donors were ostensibly healthy at sampling, although undocumented immune exposures were probable. PCR was performed using 60 Vbeta and 13 Jbeta primers. TCRdb's copy holds only in-frame clones and misses some; the assay was immunoSEQ multiplex PCR. Found here are more than 95,000 clones, 65% to 75% of them singletons; the top ten hold 2.5% to 3%. The CDR3 length is 15 residues. Trimming took 2 bases from V and 3 from J, leaving 14 bases between them. Per the germline V gene, CDR1 is SGHTA and CDR2 is FQGNSA.

Input material: PBMCs. The V call is TRBV7-2, the J call TRBJ2-7; possible D gene TRBD1, 5 bases. This TCR derives from a female donor in good health and CMV-seropositive. The CDR3 DNA is TGTGCCAGCAGCTTAACGGCCAGGGCCCGCTACGAGCAGTACTTC. It yields the protein CASSLTARARYEQYF.